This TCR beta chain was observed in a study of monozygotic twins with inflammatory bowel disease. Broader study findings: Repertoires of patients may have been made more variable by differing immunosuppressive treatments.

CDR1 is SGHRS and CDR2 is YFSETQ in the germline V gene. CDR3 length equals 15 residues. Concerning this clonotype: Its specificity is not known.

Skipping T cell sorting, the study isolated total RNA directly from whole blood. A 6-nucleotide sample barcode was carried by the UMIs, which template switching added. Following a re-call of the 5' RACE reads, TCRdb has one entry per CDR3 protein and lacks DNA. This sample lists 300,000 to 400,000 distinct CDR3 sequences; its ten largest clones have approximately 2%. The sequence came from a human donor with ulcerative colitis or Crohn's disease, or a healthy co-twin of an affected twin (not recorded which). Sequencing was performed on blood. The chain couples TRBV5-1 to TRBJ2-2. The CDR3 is CASSFAWENTGELFF.